The next 3 T cell receptor beta chains were all read from a single sample in a study of T cell repertoires in cytomegalovirus infection. MiXCR, applied by TCRdb to the reads, yields one record per CDR3 protein. The sample lists around 280,000 distinct CDR3 sequences, approximately 14% occurring once. Sequencing was performed on PBMCs. Every receptor here comes from a human donor in good health (CMV status not recorded). Some clones in this sample may be carry-over from other donors' samples.

CDR3 loop: CASSPRAGEQFF. The CDR3 nucleotides are TGTGCCAGCTCACCCAGAGCGGGGGAGCAGTTCTTC. The gene calls are TRBV18 and TRBJ2-1; 7 nucleotides align to TRBD2. CDR3 length: 12 amino acids. V dropped 3 bases and J dropped 10; count of bases not matched to a gene: 3. Per germline, CDR1 KGHSH and CDR2 LQKENI.

The V and J genes are TRBV5-1 and TRBJ2-7, with 7 bases lining up with TRBD1. The germline V gene has CDR1 SGHRS and CDR2 YFSETQ. The CDR3 is 14 residues long. The V gene end was trimmed by 7 bases and the J gene end by 3 bases; junction bases not matched to a gene: 10. The CDR3, as DNA: TGCGCCAGCGGGTTCGGGACAGCAAACTACGAGCAGTACTTC. It is translated as CASGFGTANYEQYF. The full variable domain, its missing parts supplied by reference TRBV5-1 and TRBJ2-7, is KAGVTQTPRYLIKTRGQQVTLSCSPISGHRSVSWYQQTPGQGLQFLFEYFSETQRNKGNFPGRFSGRQFSNSRSEMNVSTLELGDSALYLCASGFGTANYEQYFGPGTRLTVT.

This clonotype has ten or more counts. The CDR3 is CASSLTAGLGEQYF. The DNA for the CDR3 is TGTGCCAGCAGCCTTACGGCAGGTCTAGGGGAGCAGTACTTC. V usage is TRBV7-2 and J usage is TRBJ2-7; D remains unclear. V gave up 5 bases and J gave up 7 bases, with 18 bases separating them. The CDR3 spans 14 residues. Germline CDR1 reads SGHTA; CDR2 reads FQGNSA.